This T cell receptor (beta chain) was sequenced in a study of T-cell memory formation after mild COVID-19. Study-wide results and limits: Clones contracting over day 15 to 85 were CD4/CD8 balanced, with later expanders leaning CD4+. CD4+ contracting clones were found mainly in CM and EM, and CD8+ ones in EMRA.

For this clonotype: Antigen: not known. Mismatch with germline at one junction end may stem from a read error.

Barcoded TCR alpha and TCR beta cDNA libraries with UMIs came from 5'RACE using constant-segment primers. Each CDR3 protein gets one entry after TCRdb re-called the 5' RACE reads with MiXCR. The data hold roughly 190,000 distinct CDR3 sequences, with around 27% observed a single time. Looked up from germline, CDR1 is KGHSH and CDR2 is LQKENI. The CDR3 totals 17 residues. The clonotype originates from an adult woman who had mild COVID-19 (a few samples of this study predate the infection). Cell type and time point are not known. This chain joins TRBV18 and TRBJ1-1, with D unresolved. Input material: PBMCs or a T cell subset sorted from them (not recorded which). The CDR3 sequence is CARSPPREGKWHTEAFF. The CDR3 bases are TGTGCCAGATCACCACCACGAGAGGGAAAGTGGCACACTGAAGCTTTCTTT. Full variable domain (remainder filled in from reference TRBV18 and TRBJ1-1): NAGVMQNPRHLVRRRGQEARLRCSPMKGHSHVYWYRQLPEEGLKFMVYLQKENIIDESGMPKERFSAEFPKEGPSILRIQQVVRGDSAAYFCARSPPREGKWHTEAFFGQGTRLTVV.